This TCR beta chain was identified during a study of shared clonotypes between healthy human individuals. Germline CDR1 reads SGDLS; CDR2 reads YYNGEE. This CDR3 contains 16 residues. V was pared by 3 bases and J by 0 bases, with 15 bases between. Deep-level settings were used for running the assay. Method: immunoSEQ multiplex PCR; TCRdb's copy keeps in-frame clones and lacks some. This sample has over 1.4 million clones, with approximately 97% found just once. The CD4+ fraction was divided into a CD45RA+ naive subset and a CD45RA-negative memory subset. V is TRBV9 and J is TRBJ1-2, with D possibly being TRBD1 (5 bases). The sample comprised naive CD4+ T cells sorted from blood. Regarding subset: CD45RA+ positively selected. This sequence originates from a man aged 25-45 years in good health. The CDR3 nucleotides read TGTGCCAGCAGCGGGGGGAGCAGGGTTTCTAACTATGGCTACACCTTC. Translation: CASSGGSRVSNYGYTF.